This T cell receptor (beta chain) stems from a study of T cells in Graves' hyperthyroidism and ophthalmopathy. Study observations and caveats: Appearing also in blood were most of the thyroid clonotypes expanded above 0.001.

Germline V gene sequence: CDR1 ENHRY, CDR2 SYGVKD. This CDR3 region has 14 residues. On this clonotype itself: Its antigen is not known. A read error may produce the germline difference seen at one junction end.

Amplified regions were TCR beta CDR3 sequences from RNA transcripts. The HTBI set primed first-round TCR CDR3 RT-PCR. TCRdb re-called the multiplex PCR reads through MiXCR, storing one row per CDR3 protein. This sample has 560,000 or so distinct CDR3 sequences, with about 45% found just once. The source material was peripheral blood or thyroid tissue (not recorded which). The V and J genes are TRBV10-3 and TRBJ1-5; D remains ambiguous. This TCR was sampled from a woman aged 18-29 years with Graves' hyperthyroidism. CDR3 DNA: TGTGCCAGCAGTTTAAAAGAATTCAATCAGCCCCAGCATTTT. Translating it yields CASSLKEFNQPQHF.